Listed below are T cell receptor beta chains from one sample, sequenced in a study of response to subunit inactivated influenza vaccine. TCRdb passed the RT-PCR reads through MiXCR, listing each CDR3 protein once. Here the sample spans 500,000 to 600,000 distinct CDR3 sequences, around 15% being singletons. The sample here was PBMCs from blood, taken 11 to 12 days after vaccination. The receptors come from a man aged 45-65 years who received an inactivated influenza vaccine. Both conserved end residues are part of each CDR3. D genes are given only for firm matches. Clone size, where shown, is once, few, many, or a class for clones that have expanded.

D gene,clone size,V gene,J gene,CDR3 protein,CDR3 DNA
-,-,TRBV25-1,TRBJ2-7,CASSEGGSEQYF,TGTGCCAGCAGTGAAGGGGGAAGCGAGCAGTACTTC
-,many,TRBV12-3/TRBV12-4,TRBJ1-2,CASDGGYGYTF,TGTGCCAGTGACGGAGGGTATGGCTACACCTTC
TRBD2,-,TRBV20-1,TRBJ2-5,CSARGDGRETQYF,TGCAGTGCTAGAGGGGACGGGAGGGAGACCCAGTACTTC
-,many,TRBV5-6,TRBJ2-1,CASSGIPDGVRNEQFF,TGTGCCAGCAGCGGGATACCCGACGGGGTGAGGAATGAGCAGTTCTTC
TRBD1,few,TRBV7-9,TRBJ2-5,CASSGNTGGQTQYF,TGTGCCAGCAGCGGTAACACAGGGGGCCAGACCCAGTACTTC
-,-,TRBV6-5,TRBJ2-7,CASIKGGEQYF,TGTGCCAGCATAAAGGGTGGCGAGCAGTACTTC
TRBD1,few,TRBV5-1,TRBJ1-6,CASSLELTRGLNNSPLHF,TGCGCCAGCAGCTTGGAACTCACCAGGGGGCTCAATAATTCACCCCTCCACTTT
TRBD1,few,TRBV24-1,TRBJ2-1,CATSDFRDSHYNEQFF,TGTGCCACCAGTGATTTCAGGGACAGCCACTACAATGAGCAGTTCTTC
-,-,TRBV6-1,TRBJ1-2,CASSRGRRVNYGYTF,TGTGCCAGCAGCAGGGGACGACGTGTTAACTATGGCTACACCTTC
-,many,TRBV20-1,TRBJ2-1,CSAPGLRGNEQFF,TGCAGTGCGCCGGGACTTCGAGGCAATGAGCAGTTCTTC
TRBD1,few,TRBV5-5,TRBJ2-6,CASSTGQGRLAGANVLTF,TGTGCCAGCAGCACCGGACAGGGGAGATTGGCTGGGGCCAACGTCCTGACTTTC
TRBD2,-,TRBV5-1,TRBJ2-3,CASSSVDVGGEAHTQYF,TGCGCCAGCAGCTCGGTGGATGTTGGGGGGGAGGCCCATACGCAGTATTTT
-,-,TRBV7-8,TRBJ2-5,CASSLREIQETQYF,TGTGCCAGCAGCTTAAGGGAGATTCAAGAGACCCAGTACTTC
-,-,TRBV6-1,TRBJ2-2,CASRIQVITGELFF,TGTGCCAGCAGGATACAGGTCATCACCGGGGAGCTGTTTTTT
-,-,TRBV6-1,TRBJ2-6,CASSESASIFSGANVLTF,TGTGCCAGCAGTGAATCAGCCTCAATTTTCTCTGGGGCCAACGTCCTGACTTTC
-,few,TRBV4-3,TRBJ2-1,CASSQDRPSYNEQFF,TGCGCCAGCAGCCAAGATCGGCCTTCCTACAATGAGCAGTTCTTC
-,-,TRBV11-3,TRBJ2-7,CASSLRPLGEQYF,TGTGCCAGCAGCTTACGCCCCTTGGGCGAGCAGTACTTC
-,few,TRBV7-2,TRBJ1-2,CASVSGFRGYGYTF,TGTGCCAGCGTCTCGGGGTTTCGGGGCTATGGCTACACCTTC
-,-,TRBV6-2/TRBV6-3,TRBJ1-5,CASTVWGNQPQHF,TGTGCCAGCACGGTTTGGGGCAATCAGCCCCAGCATTTT
TRBD1,few,TRBV5-8,TRBJ2-4,CASSEPGQGHIQYF,TGTGCCAGCAGCGAGCCGGGACAGGGTCACATTCAGTACTTC
TRBD1,-,TRBV12-3/TRBV12-4,TRBJ2-5,CASSRGQGRETQYF,TGTGCCAGCAGCAGGGGGCAGGGGAGGGAGACCCAGTACTTC
-,-,TRBV7-2,TRBJ2-7,CASSLGLGTWEQYF,TGTGCCAGCAGCTTAGGGCTGGGGACATGGGAGCAGTACTTC
-,few,TRBV12-3/TRBV12-4,TRBJ2-7,CASSSAWGLPPSYEQYF,TGTGCCAGCAGCTCCGCATGGGGGCTTCCTCCGTCCTACGAGCAGTACTTC
-,many,TRBV5-5,TRBJ1-1,CASNGQMNTEAFF,TGTGCCAGTAACGGACAGATGAACACTGAAGCTTTCTTT
-,-,TRBV20-1,TRBJ1-2,CSAYRAPSYTF,TGCAGTGCCTACAGGGCCCCGAGCTACACCTTC
TRBD1,-,TRBV4-3,TRBJ2-7,CASSQGTGGWEQYF,TGCGCCAGCAGCCAGGGGACAGGGGGCTGGGAGCAGTACTTC
-,-,TRBV5-5,TRBJ2-7,CASSTNGRAYEQYF,TGTGCCAGCAGCACCAACGGGCGAGCCTACGAGCAGTACTTC
TRBD2,many,TRBV6-1,TRBJ2-1,CASSEFSGGYNEQFF,TGTGCCAGCAGTGAATTTAGCGGGGGCTACAATGAGCAGTTCTTC
-,few,TRBV3-1,TRBJ2-2,CASSHFRERAGELFF,TGTGCCAGCAGCCATTTCCGGGAAAGGGCCGGGGAGCTGTTTTTT
-,few,TRBV29-1,TRBJ2-7,CSVVRGYEQYF,TGCAGCGTAGTCAGGGGCTACGAGCAGTACTTC
-,few,TRBV4-3,TRBJ2-1,CASSQDVGGGEQFF,TGCGCCAGCAGCCAAGATGTCGGCGGGGGCGAGCAGTTCTTC
TRBD1,-,TRBV5-6,TRBJ2-4,CASSRTKGQSILAKNIQYF,TGTGCCAGCAGCCGGACAAAGGGACAGTCCATTTTAGCCAAAAACATTCAGTACTTC
TRBD1,-,TRBV28,TRBJ2-2,CASSEQGALTNTGELFF,TGTGCCAGCAGCGAACAGGGGGCCCTAACGAACACCGGGGAGCTGTTTTTT
-,few,TRBV28,TRBJ2-3,CASSPEQVFSTDTQYF,TGTGCCAGCAGTCCCGAACAGGTCTTCAGCACAGATACGCAGTATTTT
-,-,TRBV20-1,TRBJ1-4,CSARDPGRANEKLFF,TGCAGTGCTAGAGATCCAGGGCGCGCTAATGAAAAACTGTTTTTT
-,-,TRBV7-8,TRBJ2-7,CASSSSGWQSSYEQYF,TGTGCCAGCAGCTCCTCGGGGTGGCAGAGCTCCTACGAGCAGTACTTC
-,few,TRBV14,TRBJ2-1,CASSPNHYNEQFF,TGTGCCAGCAGCCCGAACCACTACAATGAGCAGTTCTTC